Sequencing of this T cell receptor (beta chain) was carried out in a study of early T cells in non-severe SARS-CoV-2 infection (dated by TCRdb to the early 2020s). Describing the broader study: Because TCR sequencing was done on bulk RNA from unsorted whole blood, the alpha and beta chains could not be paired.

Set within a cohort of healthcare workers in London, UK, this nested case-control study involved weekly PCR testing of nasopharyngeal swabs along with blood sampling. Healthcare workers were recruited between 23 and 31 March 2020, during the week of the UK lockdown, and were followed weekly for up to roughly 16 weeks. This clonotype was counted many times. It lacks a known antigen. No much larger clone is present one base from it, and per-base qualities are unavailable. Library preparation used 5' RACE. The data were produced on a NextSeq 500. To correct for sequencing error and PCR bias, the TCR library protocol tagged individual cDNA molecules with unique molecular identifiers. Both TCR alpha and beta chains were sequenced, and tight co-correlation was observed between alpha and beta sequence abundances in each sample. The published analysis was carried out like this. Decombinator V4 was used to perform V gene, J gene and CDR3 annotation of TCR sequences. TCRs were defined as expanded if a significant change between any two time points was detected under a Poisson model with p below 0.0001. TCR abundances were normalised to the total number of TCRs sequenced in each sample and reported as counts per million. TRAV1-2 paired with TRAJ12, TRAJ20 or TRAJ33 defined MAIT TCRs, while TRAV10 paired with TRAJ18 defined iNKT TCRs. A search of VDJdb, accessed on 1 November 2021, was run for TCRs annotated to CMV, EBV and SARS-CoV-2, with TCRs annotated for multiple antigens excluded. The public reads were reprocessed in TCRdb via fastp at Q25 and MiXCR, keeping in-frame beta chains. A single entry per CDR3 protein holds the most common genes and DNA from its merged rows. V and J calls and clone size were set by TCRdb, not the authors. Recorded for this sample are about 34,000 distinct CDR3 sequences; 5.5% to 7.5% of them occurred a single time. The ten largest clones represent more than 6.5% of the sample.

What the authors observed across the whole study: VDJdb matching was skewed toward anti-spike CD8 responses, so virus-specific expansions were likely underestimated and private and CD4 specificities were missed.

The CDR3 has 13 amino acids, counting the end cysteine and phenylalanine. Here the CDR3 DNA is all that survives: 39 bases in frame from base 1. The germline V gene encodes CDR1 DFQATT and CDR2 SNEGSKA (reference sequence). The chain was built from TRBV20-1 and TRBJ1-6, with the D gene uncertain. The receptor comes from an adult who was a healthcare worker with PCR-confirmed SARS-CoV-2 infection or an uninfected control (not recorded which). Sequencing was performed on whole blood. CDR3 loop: CSPSQADNSPLHF. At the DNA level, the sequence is TGCAGCCCTAGCCAGGCAGATAATTCACCCCTCCACTTT.